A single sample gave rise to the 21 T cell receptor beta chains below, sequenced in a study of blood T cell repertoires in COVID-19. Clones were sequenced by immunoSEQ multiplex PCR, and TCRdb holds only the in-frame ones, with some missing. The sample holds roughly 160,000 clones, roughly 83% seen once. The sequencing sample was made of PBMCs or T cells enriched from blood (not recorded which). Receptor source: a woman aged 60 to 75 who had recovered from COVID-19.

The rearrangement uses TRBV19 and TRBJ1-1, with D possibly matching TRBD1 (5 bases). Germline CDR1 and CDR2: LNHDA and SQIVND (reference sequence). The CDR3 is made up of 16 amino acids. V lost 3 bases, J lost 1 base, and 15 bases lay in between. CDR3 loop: CASSIKVGRQNTEAFF. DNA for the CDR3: TGTGCCAGTAGTATTAAAGTGGGGCGGCAGAACACTGAAGCTTTCTTT.

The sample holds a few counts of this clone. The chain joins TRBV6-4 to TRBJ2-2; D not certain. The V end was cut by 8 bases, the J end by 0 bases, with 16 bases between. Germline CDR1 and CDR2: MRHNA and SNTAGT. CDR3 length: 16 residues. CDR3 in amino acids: CASGASWPSNTGELFF. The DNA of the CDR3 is TGTGCCAGCGGTGCGTCATGGCCTTCGAACACCGGGGAGCTGTTTTTT.

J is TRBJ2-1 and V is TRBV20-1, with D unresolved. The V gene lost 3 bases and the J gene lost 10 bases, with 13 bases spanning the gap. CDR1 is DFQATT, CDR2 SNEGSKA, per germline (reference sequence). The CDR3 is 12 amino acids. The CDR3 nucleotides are TGCAGTGCTAGTCTTAGCAGCTGGGAGCAGTTCTTC. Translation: CSASLSSWEQFF.

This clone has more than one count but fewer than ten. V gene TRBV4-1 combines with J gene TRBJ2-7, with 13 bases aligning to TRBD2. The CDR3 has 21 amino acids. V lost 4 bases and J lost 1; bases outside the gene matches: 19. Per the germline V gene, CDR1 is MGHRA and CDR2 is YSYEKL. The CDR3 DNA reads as TGCGCCAGCAGCCTTCAGGGACCTACTAGCGGGAGGGCCCGAGATTCCTACGAGCAGTACTTC. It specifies CASSLQGPTSGRARDSYEQYF.

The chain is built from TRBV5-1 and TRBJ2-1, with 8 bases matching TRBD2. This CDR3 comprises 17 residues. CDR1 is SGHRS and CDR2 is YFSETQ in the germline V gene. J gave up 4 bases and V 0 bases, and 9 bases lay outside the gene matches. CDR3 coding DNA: TGCGCCAGCAGCTTGGTTCGGGGGGGCCGTCAATACAATGAGCAGTTCTTC. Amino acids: CASSLVRGGRQYNEQFF.

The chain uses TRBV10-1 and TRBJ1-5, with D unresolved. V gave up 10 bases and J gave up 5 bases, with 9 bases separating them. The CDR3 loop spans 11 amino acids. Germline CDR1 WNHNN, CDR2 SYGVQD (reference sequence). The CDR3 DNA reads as TGCGCCACCAAGACATATCAGCCCCAGCATTTT. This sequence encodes CATKTYQPQHF.

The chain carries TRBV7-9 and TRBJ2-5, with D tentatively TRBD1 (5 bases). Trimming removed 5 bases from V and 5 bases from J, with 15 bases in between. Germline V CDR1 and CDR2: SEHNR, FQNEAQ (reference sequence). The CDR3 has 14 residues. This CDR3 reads CASSLLGVSETQYF. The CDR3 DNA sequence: TGTGCCAGCAGCCTCCTAGGGGTTTCGGAGACCCAGTACTTC. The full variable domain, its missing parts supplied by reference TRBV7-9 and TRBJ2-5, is DTGVSQNPRHKITKRGQNVTFRCDPISEHNRLYWYRQTLGQGPEFLTYFQNEAQLEKSRLLSDRFSAERPKGSFSTLEIQRTEQGDSAMYLCASSLLGVSETQYFGPGTRLLVL.

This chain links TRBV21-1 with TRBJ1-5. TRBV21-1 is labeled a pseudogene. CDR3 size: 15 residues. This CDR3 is CASSKERHGNQPQHF. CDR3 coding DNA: TGTGCCAGCAGCAAAGAGCGTCACGGCAATCAGCCCCAGCATTTT.

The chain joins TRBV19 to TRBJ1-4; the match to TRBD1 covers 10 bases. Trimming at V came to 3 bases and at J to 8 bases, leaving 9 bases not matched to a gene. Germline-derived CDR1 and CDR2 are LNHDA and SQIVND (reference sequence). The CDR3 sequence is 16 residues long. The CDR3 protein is CASSMGQGISGEKLFF. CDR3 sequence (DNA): TGTGCCAGTAGTATGGGACAGGGGATATCAGGAGAAAAACTGTTTTTT.

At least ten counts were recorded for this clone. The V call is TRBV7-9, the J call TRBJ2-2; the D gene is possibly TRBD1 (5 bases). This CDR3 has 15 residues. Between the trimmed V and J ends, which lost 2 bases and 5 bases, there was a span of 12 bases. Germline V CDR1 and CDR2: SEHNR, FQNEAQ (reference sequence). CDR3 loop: CASSLLQGITGELFF. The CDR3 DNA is TGTGCCAGCAGCTTACTCCAGGGTATAACCGGGGAGCTGTTTTTT.

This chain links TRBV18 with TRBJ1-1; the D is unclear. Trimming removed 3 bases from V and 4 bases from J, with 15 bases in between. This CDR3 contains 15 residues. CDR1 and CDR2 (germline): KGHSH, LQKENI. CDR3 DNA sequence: TGTGCCAGCTCACCTCAGGTATCCGGTTCCACTGAAGCTTTCTTT. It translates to CASSPQVSGSTEAFF.

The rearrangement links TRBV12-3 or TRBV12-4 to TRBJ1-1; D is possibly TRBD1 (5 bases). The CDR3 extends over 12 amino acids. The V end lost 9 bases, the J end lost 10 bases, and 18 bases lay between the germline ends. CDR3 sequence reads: CASPRGREGAFF. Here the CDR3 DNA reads TGTGCCAGTCCAAGGGGACGGGAGGGAGCTTTCTTT.

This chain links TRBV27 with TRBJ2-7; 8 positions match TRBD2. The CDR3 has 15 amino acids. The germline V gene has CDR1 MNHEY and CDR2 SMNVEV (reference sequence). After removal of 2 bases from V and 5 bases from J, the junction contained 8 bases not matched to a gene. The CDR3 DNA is TGTGCCAGCAGTTTACTTAGCGGGGCTTCCAACGAGCAGTACTTC. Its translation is CASSLLSGASNEQYF.

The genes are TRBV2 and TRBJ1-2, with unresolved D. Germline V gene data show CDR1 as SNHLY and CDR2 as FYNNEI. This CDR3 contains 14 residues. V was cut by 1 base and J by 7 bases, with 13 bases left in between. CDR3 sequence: CASSEVAGISGYTF. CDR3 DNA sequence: TGTGCCAGCAGTGAAGTCGCGGGGATCAGTGGCTACACCTTC. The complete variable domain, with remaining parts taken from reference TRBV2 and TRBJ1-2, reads EPEVTQTPSHQVTQMGQEVILRCVPISNHLYFYWYRQILGQKVEFLVSFYNNEISEKSEIFDDQFSVERPDGSNFTLKIRSTKLEDSAMYFCASSEVAGISGYTFGSGTRLTVV.

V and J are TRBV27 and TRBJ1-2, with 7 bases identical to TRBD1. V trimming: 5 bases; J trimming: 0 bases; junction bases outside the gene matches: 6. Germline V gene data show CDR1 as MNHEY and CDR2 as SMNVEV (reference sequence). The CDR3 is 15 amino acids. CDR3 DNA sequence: TGTGCCAGCAGTCCGGGACAGCCAGCTAACTATGGCTACACCTTC. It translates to CASSPGQPANYGYTF.

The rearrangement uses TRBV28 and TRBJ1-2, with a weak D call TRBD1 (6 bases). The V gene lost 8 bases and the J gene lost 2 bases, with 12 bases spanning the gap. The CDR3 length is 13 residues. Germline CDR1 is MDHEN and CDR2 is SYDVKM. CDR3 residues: CASQNTGNYGYTF. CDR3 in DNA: TGTGCCAGCCAAAACACAGGGAACTATGGCTACACCTTC.

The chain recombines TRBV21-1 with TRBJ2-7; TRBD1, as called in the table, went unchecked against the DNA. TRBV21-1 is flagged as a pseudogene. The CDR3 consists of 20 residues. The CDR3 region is CASSKAWTGHPTALFYEQYF. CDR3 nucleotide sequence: TGTGCCAGCAGCAAAGCGTGGACAGGCCATCCGACGGCCCTCTTTTACGAGCAGTACTTC.

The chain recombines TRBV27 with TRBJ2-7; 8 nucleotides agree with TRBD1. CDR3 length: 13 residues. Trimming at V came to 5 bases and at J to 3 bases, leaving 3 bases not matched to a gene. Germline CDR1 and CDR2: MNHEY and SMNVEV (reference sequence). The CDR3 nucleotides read TGTGCCAGCAGTGTAGGACAGGGCTACGAGCAGTACTTC. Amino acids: CASSVGQGYEQYF.

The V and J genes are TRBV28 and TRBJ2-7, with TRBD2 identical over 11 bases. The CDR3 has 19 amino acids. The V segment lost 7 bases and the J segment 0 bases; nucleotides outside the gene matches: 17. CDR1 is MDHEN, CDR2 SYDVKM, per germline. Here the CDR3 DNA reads TGTGCCAGCAACCCTACGGGACTAGCGGCCCAAAGGAGCTCCTACGAGCAGTACTTC. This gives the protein CASNPTGLAAQRSSYEQYF.

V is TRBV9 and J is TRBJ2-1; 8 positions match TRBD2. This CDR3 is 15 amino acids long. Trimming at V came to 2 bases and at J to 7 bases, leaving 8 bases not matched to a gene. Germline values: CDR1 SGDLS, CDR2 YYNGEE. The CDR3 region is CASSVVAGSRNEQFF. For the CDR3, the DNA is TGTGCCAGCAGCGTCGTAGCGGGAAGTAGGAATGAGCAGTTCTTC.

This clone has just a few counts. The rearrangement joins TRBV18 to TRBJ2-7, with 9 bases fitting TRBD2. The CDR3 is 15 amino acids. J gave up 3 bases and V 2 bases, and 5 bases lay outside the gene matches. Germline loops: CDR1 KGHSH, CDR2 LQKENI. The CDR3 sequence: CASSPGIAGDYEQYF. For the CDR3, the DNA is TGTGCCAGCTCACCAGGTATAGCGGGAGACTACGAGCAGTACTTC.